This TCR beta chain was sequenced for a study of cytomegalovirus exposure and HLA in healthy donors. Study-level background: From about 170 million T cells, an earlier analysis saw 90 million to 130 million unique TCR beta sequences. A preliminary data release comprised 80 million to 95 million unique TCRs obtained from HLA-typed donors.

Whole-study results and caveats: Within a later analysis, the majority of CMV-associated TCR beta chains appeared HLA-restricted.

PCR was performed using 60 Vbeta and 13 Jbeta primers. The data were produced by immunoSEQ multiplex PCR, yet TCRdb's version contains in-frame clones alone and is incomplete. The sample carries around 140,000 clones, 70% to 85% recorded once. This clone was detected only a few times. What it recognizes is unknown. The length of the CDR3 is 15 residues. V lost 0 bases and J 4 bases, leaving 13 bases between the germline ends. Looked up from germline, CDR1 is SGHRS and CDR2 is YFSETQ. The specimen was PBMCs. The TCR was taken from a man aged 30 to 45 in good health and CMV-seropositive. V and J are TRBV5-1 and TRBJ1-1, with no clear D. The CDR3 DNA reads as TGCGCCAGCAGCTTGGCAGTGGGGAGTATCACTGAAGCTTTCTTT. This translates into CASSLAVGSITEAFF.